A single sample is the source of the 15 T cell receptor beta chains below, sequenced in a study of blood T cells in healthy people across ages. The second PCR ran roughly 7 to 12 cycles with a sample-barcoded 5' primer and J-beta primers. Using its own MiXCR run on the 5' RACE reads, TCRdb lists one record per CDR3 protein. The table records over 500,000 distinct CDR3 sequences, approximately 52% of them present only once. Sequencing used blood. All receptors come from a woman aged 80 or older in good health.

The chain couples TRBV2 to TRBJ2-5, with no clear D. Near its end, the DNA agrees better with TRBJ2-7, so the J call may be wrong. In germline, CDR1 is SNHLY, CDR2 FYNNEI. There are 13 residues in the CDR3. This CDR3 is CASSEGRAYEQYF. The CDR3 DNA reads TGTGCCAGCAGTGAAGGACGAGCCTACGAGCAGTACTTC.

The chain combines TRBV5-1 with TRBJ2-5; 8 bases match TRBD1. The J call may be wrong; the DNA end is better matched by TRBJ2-7. The CDR3 is made up of 16 amino acids. CDR1 and CDR2 from the germline V gene are SGHRS and YFSETQ. The CDR3: CASSPPTGGERYEQYF. CDR3 sequence (DNA): TGCGCCAGCAGCCCTCCTACAGGGGGTGAAAGGTACGAGCAGTACTTC.

This chain joins TRBV10-3 and TRBJ2-7; TRBD2 matches at 9 bases. The CDR3 covers 15 residues. V gave up 2 bases and J gave up 5 bases; unmatched junction bases: 7. The germline V gene has CDR1 ENHRY and CDR2 SYGVKD. CDR3 coding DNA: TGTGCCATCAGTGAGCGTCAGCGGGGGGTCCACGAGCAGTACTTC. This sequence encodes CAISERQRGVHEQYF.

The chain has TRBV2 and TRBJ1-1; the D gene is possibly TRBD1 (5 bases). This CDR3 contains 11 residues. V shed 4 bases and J shed 11 bases, with 11 bases lying between them. The germline V gene encodes CDR1 SNHLY and CDR2 FYNNEI. The CDR3 region is CASSASGAAFF. Here the CDR3 DNA reads TGTGCCAGCAGTGCAAGCGGGGCGGCTTTCTTT.

Concerning this clonotype: Just one base apart from a much larger clone, this may be a read error. The CDR3: CASSQDESSYDEQFF. CDR3 nucleotide sequence: TGCGCCAGCAGCCAGGACGAGAGCTCCTACGATGAGCAGTTCTTC. The chain has TRBV4-1 and TRBJ2-1; D unclear. CDR1 MGHRA and CDR2 YSYEKL come from the germline V gene. This CDR3 region has 15 residues.

As to this clonotype: One base away lies a much larger clone, so this may be a sequencing read error. This chain links TRBV12-3 or TRBV12-4 with TRBJ2-7; D not resolved. The CDR3 covers 12 residues. V was cut by 8 bases and J by 6 bases, with 14 bases left in between. This CDR3 reads CASGSLGSEQYF. The DNA of the CDR3 is TGTGCCAGCGGCTCTCTAGGTAGCGAGCAGTACTTC.

The rearrangement joins TRBV5-1 to TRBJ1-4; perhaps TRBD1 as D (6 bases). The CDR3 is 13 amino acids. With 4 bases removed from V and 7 bases from J, the gap between germline ends came to 11 bases. Germline CDR1 is SGHRS and CDR2 is YFSETQ. DNA for the CDR3: TGCGCCAGCAGCCAGGGGAAGGTTGAAAAACTGTTTTTT. This gives the protein CASSQGKVEKLFF.

The V and J genes are TRBV3-1 and TRBJ2-2, with a weak D call TRBD1 (5 bases). Trimming removed 4 bases at V and 2 bases at J, with 11 bases between. Germline loops: CDR1 LGHDT, CDR2 YNNKEL (reference sequence). The CDR3 consists of 15 residues. The CDR3 DNA reads as TGTGCCAGCAGCCCCTTGGGGCGTAACACCGGGGAGCTGTTTTTT. This translates into CASSPLGRNTGELFF.

The V gene is TRBV18, the J gene TRBJ2-5; 7 bases are a match to TRBD1. CDR1 KGHSH and CDR2 LQKENI come from the germline V gene. The CDR3 has 13 residues. With V trimmed by 3 bases and J by 11 bases, 9 bases remained unmatched. DNA for the CDR3: TGTGCCAGCTCACCGAATACAGGGGAAGAGCAGTACTTC. Translated: CASSPNTGEEQYF.

This rearrangement joins TRBV7-2 to TRBJ1-4; a possible D gene is TRBD1 (5 bases). Trimming cost V 0 bases and J 8 bases, with 10 bases left between them. CDR3 length: 14 residues. Germline CDR1 SGHTA, CDR2 FQGNSA. The CDR3 reads CASSLAPGREKLFF. CDR3 nucleotides: TGTGCCAGCAGCTTAGCGCCGGGACGGGAAAAACTGTTTTTT.

CDR3 DNA: TGTGCCAGCAGCTTGGACGGACAGGTTGAGTGGTACTTC. Translation: CASSLDGQVEWYF. V usage is TRBV5-4 and J usage is TRBJ2-7; 7 bases align to TRBD1. CDR3 length: 13 residues. Germline V gene lookup returns CDR1 SGHNT and CDR2 YYREEE (reference sequence). The trim removed 0 bases at V and 12 bases at J, leaving 9 bases unmatched.

V is TRBV6-2 or TRBV6-3 and J is TRBJ2-5, with TRBD2 identical over 10 bases. The DNA matches TRBJ2-7 better at its end, which makes the J call doubtful. The germline CDR1 and CDR2 sequences are MNHEY and SVGEGT. CDR3 length: 14 residues. The CDR3 coding sequence is TGTGCCAGCAGATCAGCGGGGGGGCGTTACGAGCAGTACTTC. The encoded protein is CASRSAGGRYEQYF.

This clonotype was counted ten times or more. This chain uses TRBV2 with TRBJ2-6; D remains ambiguous. Trimming removed 8 bases from V and 1 base from J, with 15 bases in between. Germline CDR1 reads SNHLY; CDR2 reads FYNNEI. This CDR3 is 16 amino acids long. CDR3 residues: CASETATSSGANVLTF. CDR3 nucleotides: TGTGCCAGCGAGACGGCCACCTCTTCTGGGGCCAACGTCCTGACTTTC.

With regard to this clonotype: This may stem from a read error, because a much larger clone lies one nucleotide away. The chain employs TRBV29-1 and TRBJ2-5; 9 nucleotides match TRBD1. CDR1 and CDR2 from the germline V gene are SQVTM and ANQGSEA. CDR3 length equals 10 residues. With V trimmed by 8 bases and J by 13 bases, 8 bases remained unmatched. CDR3 DNA sequence: TGCAGCACGGGGACAGGGAAGTTGTACTTC. Its protein is CSTGTGKLYF.

This sequence joins TRBV24-1 and TRBJ2-1, with 7 bases fitting TRBD2. This CDR3 comprises 17 residues. The germline CDR1 and CDR2 sequences are KGHDR and SFDVKD. The V segment lost 4 bases and the J segment 2 bases; nucleotides outside the gene matches: 10. CDR3 in DNA: TGTGCCACCAGTGACTCCACTAGCGCCAATCCCTACAATGAGCAGTTCTTC. It translates to CATSDSTSANPYNEQFF.